The present entry profiles one TCR beta chain with its context. No antigen is known for it. Germline V gene data show CDR1 as MRHNA and CDR2 as SNTAGT. Deletions cut 0 bases from V and 1 base from J, with 14 bases between. This CDR3 comprises 17 residues. From the 5' RACE reads, TCRdb called clonotypes with MiXCR, one entry per CDR3 protein. Here the sample spans about 720,000 distinct CDR3 sequences, around 8.3% being singletons. The data are from a study of identical twins. Study conclusions and caveats: Conclusions rested on cross-sectional statistics rather than following the same donors.

The same data also went into a second study, on yellow fever vaccine responses in identical twins.

The sequencing sample was made of PBMCs. The chain links TRBV6-4 to TRBJ2-3; D ambiguous. This clonotype was obtained from a young woman in good health. The CDR3 nucleotides read TGTGCCAGCAGTGACTCAACGTCGGGCGCCGGCACAGATACGCAGTATTTT. Its protein product is CASSDSTSGAGTDTQYF.